This T cell receptor (beta chain) is from a study of T-cell memory formation after mild COVID-19. Study findings and constraints: Clones contracting across day 15 to 85 had a balanced CD4/CD8 profile; later expanding clones leaned CD4+. Among CD4+ contracting clones, most were CM and EM, and CD8+ ones EMRA.

TCR alpha and TCR beta cDNA libraries with sample barcodes and UMIs came from 5'RACE using constant-segment primers. TCRdb re-analysed the 5' RACE reads in MiXCR, keeping a single row per CDR3 protein. The repertoire holds about 340,000 distinct CDR3 sequences, 13% to 15% seen once, with 22% in the top ten. The CDR3 has 17 residues. Per the germline V gene, CDR1 is SGHAT and CDR2 is FQNNGV. J gave up 3 bases and V 6 bases, and 13 bases lay outside the gene matches. This clonotype was seen a few times. As yet, its antigen is unknown. The sample comprised PBMCs or a T cell subset sorted from them (not recorded which). The chain employs TRBV11-2 and TRBJ2-1; 8 nucleotides agree with TRBD2. The receptor comes from a man aged 18 to 35 who had mild COVID-19 (a few samples of this study predate the infection). Cell type and time point are not known. CDR3 in DNA: TGTGCCAGCAGAAAGCACGGGGGGGGGCAACTCTACAATGAGCAGTTCTTC. Encoded protein: CASRKHGGGQLYNEQFF. Filled out from reference TRBV11-2 and TRBJ2-1, the complete variable domain reads EAGVAQSPRYKIIEKRQSVAFWCNPISGHATLYWYQQILGQGPKLLIQFQNNGVVDDSQLPKDRFSAERLKGVDSTLKIQPAKLEDSAVYLCASRKHGGGQLYNEQFFGPGTRLTVL.